This is a list of T cell receptor beta chains from one sample in a study of T cells in Graves' hyperthyroidism and ophthalmopathy. TCRdb recomputed calls from the multiplex PCR reads with MiXCR, one row per CDR3 protein. The sample contains around 350,000 distinct CDR3 sequences, nearly 15% of which appear only once. Input material: blood. The receptors stem from a woman in her sixties with Graves' ophthalmopathy. Each CDR3 is given with its conserved first and last residue. The D gene is left open where the match is weak. Clone size appears in some rows only: once, few, many, or a class for an expanded clone.

J | size | D | V | DNA | CDR3
TRBJ2-5 | many | NA | TRBV29-1 | TGCAGCGTTGAAGGGCCTGGTCAGGTGACGGCCCAGTACTTC | CSVEGPGQVTAQYF
TRBJ2-7 | many | TRBD2 | TRBV28 | TGTGCCAGCAGCTCCGGGACTAGCGGCCCTAGGAGCTCCTACGAGCAGTACTTC | CASSSGTSGPRSSYEQYF
TRBJ1-2 | NA | TRBD1 | TRBV6-1 | TGTGCCAGCAGTGATCCCGGGACAGTCTATGGCTACACCTTC | CASSDPGTVYGYTF
TRBJ2-5 | NA | NA | TRBV19 | TGTGCCAGTAGCCCCTTTTCGCGGATCCAAGAGACCCAGTACTTC | CASSPFSRIQETQYF
TRBJ2-5 | NA | TRBD2 | TRBV3-1 | TGTGCCAGCAGTTCCCTAGCGGGAGATTTGAAAGAGACCCAGTACTTC | CASSSLAGDLKETQYF
TRBJ2-1 | many | NA | TRBV7-9 | TGTGCCAGCAGCTTAGCCAGAGCCCGGGTTTACAATGAGCAGTTCTTC | CASSLARARVYNEQFF
TRBJ2-1 | NA | NA | TRBV19 | TGTGCCAGGCTAAGCGCTGAAAGATACAATGAGCAGTTCTTC | CARLSAERYNEQFF
TRBJ2-1 | NA | NA | TRBV12-3/TRBV12-4 | TGTGCCAGCAGCACCGGGACGGCGAGGGACAATGAGCAGTTCTTC | CASSTGTARDNEQFF
TRBJ2-1 | many | TRBD2 | TRBV3-1 | TGTGCCAGCAGCCAAGAGGGCGGGAGCATTAATGAGCAGTTCTTC | CASSQEGGSINEQFF
TRBJ2-5 | NA | NA | TRBV28 | TGTGCCAGCAGTTCCCCCCGGATCCAGTACTTC | CASSSPRIQYF
TRBJ2-7 | many | NA | TRBV11-2 | TGTGCCAGCAGCTTAGGATCTCGGGGCGAGCAGTACTTC | CASSLGSRGEQYF